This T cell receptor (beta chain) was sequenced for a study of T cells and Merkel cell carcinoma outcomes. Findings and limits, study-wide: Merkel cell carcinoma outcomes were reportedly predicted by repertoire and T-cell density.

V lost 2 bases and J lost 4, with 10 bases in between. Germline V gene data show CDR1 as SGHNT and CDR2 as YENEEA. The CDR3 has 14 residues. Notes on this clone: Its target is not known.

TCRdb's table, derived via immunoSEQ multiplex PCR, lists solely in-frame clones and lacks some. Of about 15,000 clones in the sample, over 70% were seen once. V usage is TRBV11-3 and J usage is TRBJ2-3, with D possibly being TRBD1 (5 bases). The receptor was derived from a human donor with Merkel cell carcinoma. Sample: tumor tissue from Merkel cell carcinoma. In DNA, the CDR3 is TGTGCCAGCAGCTTATGGGGCAGGGCAGATACGCAGTATTTT. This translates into CASSLWGRADTQYF.